These T cell receptor beta chains were read from a single sample in a study of blood T cell repertoires in COVID-19. Profiled with immunoSEQ multiplex PCR; TCRdb holds only in-frame clones, not every one. Seen here are about 270,000 clones, less than 90% observed once, and the top ten hold 3%. Sequenced: PBMCs or T cells enriched from blood (not recorded which). The receptor set was obtained from a woman aged 50 to 60 who had recovered from COVID-19. The CDR3 runs from the conserved cysteine through the conserved F or W. The D gene is left open where the match is weak. Only part of the rows carry a size: once, few, many, or a class if the clone is expanded.

>TRBD1|TRBJ2-3|TRBV6-5|16|NA
TGTGCCAGCAGTTTACGACAGGGTGGAAGGACAGATACGCAGTATTTT
CASSLRQGGRTDTQYF
>NA|TRBJ2-1|TRBV28|14|NA
TGTGCCAGCAGCCAATTACACTCCTACAATGAGCAGTTCTTC
CASSQLHSYNEQFF
>TRBD2|TRBJ2-1|TRBV20-1|16|NA
TGCAGTGCTAGTATCCCCCTAGCGGGAGTTGGTAATGAGCAGTTCTTC
CSASIPLAGVGNEQFF
>NA|TRBJ2-1|TRBV28|14|once
TGTGCCAGCACCGGAGCGCACTCCTACAATGAGCAGTTCTTC
CASTGAHSYNEQFF
>TRBD1|TRBJ1-4|TRBV28|15|NA
TGTGCCAGCAGTTCCTCGACAGGGTCTCATGAAAAACTGTTTTTT
CASSSSTGSHEKLFF
>TRBD2|TRBJ2-4|TRBV6-1|19|NA
TGTGCCAGCAGTGAAGAGCTAGCGGGAATCTTGCTGGCCAAAAACATTCAGTACTTC
CASSEELAGILLAKNIQYF
>TRBD1|TRBJ1-6|TRBV7-2|14|NA
TGTGCCAGCAGCCGCACGGACAGGGCTTCACCCCTCCACTTT
CASSRTDRASPLHF
>TRBD2|TRBJ2-2|TRBV9|21|NA
TGTGCCAGCAGCGTAGCGGTGAGACTAGCGGGAGCTCCCGCGAACACCGGGGAGCTGTTTTTT
CASSVAVRLAGAPANTGELFF
>TRBD1|TRBJ1-1|TRBV3-1/TRBV3-2|14|few
TGTGCCAGCAGCCAAGTCACAGGGGAAACTGAAGCTTTCTTT
CASSQVTGETEAFF
>TRBD2|TRBJ2-3|TRBV2|16|once
TGTGCCAGCAGAACTAGCGGGAGTTTTGGCACAGATACGCAGTATTTT
CASRTSGSFGTDTQYF
>NA|TRBJ1-2|TRBV20-1|11|NA
TGCAGTGCTGAGGATCGCTCGGGCTACACCTTC
CSAEDRSGYTF
>TRBD2|TRBJ2-3|TRBV14|16|NA
TGTGCCAGCAGCCCGGGACTAGCGGCCTTCACAGATACGCAGTATTTT
CASSPGLAAFTDTQYF
>TRBD2|TRBJ2-3|TRBV18|15|NA
TGTGCCAGCTCACCACCGACTAGCGGAGGAGATACGCAGTATTTT
CASSPPTSGGDTQYF
>TRBD1|TRBJ1-2|TRBV5-4|13|NA
TGTGCCAGCAGCTTGACAGGGGGCGGTGGCTACACCTTC
CASSLTGGGGYTF
>NA|TRBJ1-1|TRBV4-2|14|NA
TGTGCCAGCAGCCAAGACGCAGGGTGGACTGAAGCTTTCTTT
CASSQDAGWTEAFF
>TRBD1|TRBJ2-7|TRBV19|16|NA
TGTGCCAGTACCGCAGGCCGGACAGGGACGACCTACGAGCAGTACTTC
CASTAGRTGTTYEQYF
>TRBD1|TRBJ2-5|TRBV7-9|16|NA
TGTGCCAGCAGCTTGGATATACAGGGGGCTCGAGAGACCCAGTACTTC
CASSLDIQGARETQYF
>TRBD2|TRBJ2-7|TRBV4-1|15|NA
TGCGCCAGCAGCCGCAGTCCTAGCGGCCCCTACGAGCAGTACTTC
CASSRSPSGPYEQYF
>NA|TRBJ1-1|TRBV4-2|19|NA
TGTGTCAGCAGCCAAGAAAGGGGCAGGGGCCTGATAACGAACACTGAAGCTTTCTTT
CVSSQERGRGLITNTEAFF
>NA|TRBJ1-2|TRBV15|16|NA
TGTGCCACCAGCAGAGGTACAGGGTCCTATAACTATGGCTACACCTTC
CATSRGTGSYNYGYTF
>TRBD2|TRBJ2-5|TRBV3-1/TRBV3-2|18|NA
TGTGCCAGCAGCCAAGTGAGTGGCGGGAGACGGGGTCAAGAGACCCAGTACTTC
CASSQVSGGRRGQETQYF
>TRBD2|TRBJ2-7|TRBV28|15|NA
TGTGCCAGCAGTTTATCCGGACTAGCAAACTACGAGCAGTACTTC
CASSLSGLANYEQYF
>NA|TRBJ1-6|TRBV5-5|20|NA
TGTGCCAGCAGCTTCCCAGGGAGCAGGGGCTCGGCCCAGTCTTTCTTACGTCTCCACTTT
CASSFPGSRGSAQSFLRLHF
>TRBD2|TRBJ2-2|TRBV7-9|15|NA
TGTGCCAGTTACCCGACTAGCGGGAGTTCCGGGGAGCTGTTTTTT
CASYPTSGSSGELFF
>NA|TRBJ1-5|TRBV4-3|15|NA
TGCGCCAGCAGCCAAGATCAGGGTCTGTGGCAGCCCCAGCATTTT
CASSQDQGLWQPQHF
>NA|TRBJ2-3|TRBV9|17|NA
TGTGCCAGCAGCGTAGGCGTGGCGGAGGGGACGTTAGATACGCAGTATTTT
CASSVGVAEGTLDTQYF
>TRBD1|TRBJ1-6|TRBV5-1|17|NA
TGCGCCAGCAGCGCGGGACAGCTGAGCTCCTATAATTCACCCCTCCACTTT
CASSAGQLSSYNSPLHF
>NA|TRBJ1-2|TRBV6-5|15|NA
TGTGCCAGCAGTTATCGGGGGGATATCTACTATGGCTACACCTTC
CASSYRGDIYYGYTF
>NA|TRBJ2-5|TRBV7-8|14|NA
TGTGCCAGCAGCTTAAGAGAGAACCAAGAGACCCAGTACTTC
CASSLRENQETQYF
>TRBD2|TRBJ2-1|TRBV9|16|NA
TGTGCCAGCGGGCAAAGCGGGACCCCCCTAGAGAATGAGCAGTTCTTC
CASGQSGTPLENEQFF
>TRBD1|TRBJ1-2|TRBV19|14|once
TGTGCCAGTAGTATAGGGACAGGGAGGGGTGGCTACACCTTC
CASSIGTGRGGYTF
>NA|TRBJ2-7|TRBV12-3/TRBV12-4|13|NA
TGTGCCAGCAGTTTCGACAGCTTCTACGAGCAGTACTTC
CASSFDSFYEQYF
>TRBD1|TRBJ1-6|TRBV5-4|14|few
TGTGCCAGCAGCCAGGGACAGCGGCCGTCTCTCCTCCACTTT
CASSQGQRPSLLHF
>TRBD1|TRBJ1-3|TRBV5-8|17|few
TGTGCCAGCAGCCCGATACCGACAGGGAATGATGGAAACACCATATATTTT
CASSPIPTGNDGNTIYF
>TRBD1|TRBJ1-1|TRBV19|16|NA
TGTGCCAGCAAGTCCCGGGACAGGGGCAGTCACCCGGAAGCTTTCTTT
CASKSRDRGSHPEAFF
>NA|TRBJ1-5|TRBV7-9|14|once
TGTGCCAGCAGCCCAGGGATTAGCAATCAGCCCCAGCATTTT
CASSPGISNQPQHF
>NA|TRBJ2-1|TRBV19|13|NA
TGTGCCGCCGGCGGGGTGGGCTACAATGAGCAGTTCTTC
CAAGGVGYNEQFF
>NA|TRBJ2-1|TRBV19|11|NA
TGTGCCAGTAGTATAGGGGGCGAAGAGTTCTTC
CASSIGGEEFF
>NA|TRBJ1-1|TRBV19|14|once
TGTGCCAGTAGTATAAGGGGTGGGAACACTGAAGCTTTCTTT
CASSIRGGNTEAFF
>NA|TRBJ2-7|TRBV3-1/TRBV3-2|15|NA
TGTGCCAGCAGCCAACCCCCCGGTAGTTACTACGAGCAGTACTTC
CASSQPPGSYYEQYF
>TRBD1|TRBJ1-5|TRBV3-1/TRBV3-2|18|NA
TGTGCCAGCAGCCTCCACCTCACAGGGGGCCGTAGCAATCAGCCCCAGCATTTT
CASSLHLTGGRSNQPQHF
>TRBD2|TRBJ2-7|TRBV6-5|15|once
TGTGCCAGCAGTTACTCCATTGGACTAGCCTACGAGCAGTACTTC
CASSYSIGLAYEQYF
>TRBD1|TRBJ1-4|TRBV7-2|15|once
TGTGCCAGCAGCGAAACTCAGGCGGGCGGGACAGGGCTGTTTTTT
CASSETQAGGTGLFF
>TRBD1|TRBJ1-1|TRBV7-2|13|NA
TGTGCCAGCAGCTTATGGACAGGCACTGAAGCTTTCTTT
CASSLWTGTEAFF
>NA|TRBJ1-5|TRBV28|15|NA
TGTGCCAGCAGTTTGCCGGGTTCTACTGATCAGCCCCAGCATTTT
CASSLPGSTDQPQHF
>NA|TRBJ1-5|TRBV3-1/TRBV3-2|15|NA
TGTGCCAGCAGCCGTGGACAGAGTAGCAATCAGCCCCAGCATTTT
CASSRGQSSNQPQHF
>TRBD2|TRBJ2-1|TRBV19|16|NA
TGTGCCAGTAGTATCCTTGAGGCTAGCGGGACCGAAGAGCAGTTCTTC
CASSILEASGTEEQFF
>NA|TRBJ1-1|TRBV6-5|15|NA
TGTGCCAGCAGTTACGCCCGACAGGCAAACACTGAAGCTTTCTTT
CASSYARQANTEAFF
>NA|TRBJ2-5|TRBV7-3|14|once
TGTGCCAGCAGCTTAACGGCTAGTCAAGAGACCCAGTACTTC
CASSLTASQETQYF
>NA|TRBJ1-2|TRBV4-3|15|few
TGCGCCAGCAGCCAAGATGGCAGGGTGGGCTATGGCTACACCTTC
CASSQDGRVGYGYTF
>NA|TRBJ1-1|TRBV5-5|15|NA
TGTGCCAGCAGTCGGGACACCTCGTGGAACACTGAAGCTTTCTTT
CASSRDTSWNTEAFF
>TRBD1|TRBJ1-2|TRBV6-5|14|NA
TGTGCCAGCAGACCGCAGGGGGCCCTCTATGGCTACACCTTC
CASRPQGALYGYTF
>TRBD2|TRBJ2-3|TRBV2|16|NA
TGTGCCAGCAGTCCGGGACTAGCGGGACCCACAGATACGCAGTATTTT
CASSPGLAGPTDTQYF
>TRBD1|TRBJ1-5|TRBV28|15|NA
TGTGCCAGCAGTCAACAGGGGGCGGTGGGTCAGCCCCAGCATTTT
CASSQQGAVGQPQHF
>TRBD1|TRBJ2-5|TRBV24-1|16|NA
TGTGCCACCAGTGATGGGGACAGGGGGCAGGAGGAGACCCAGTACTTC
CATSDGDRGQEETQYF
>NA|TRBJ1-3|TRBV28|14|NA
TGTGCCGGTTATGGAGGGGACTCTGGAAACACCATATATTTT
CAGYGGDSGNTIYF
>TRBD2|TRBJ2-1|TRBV7-3|19|few
TGTGCCAGCAGCTTAAACCCCCGACTAGCGGGAGCGACCTACAATGAGCAGTTCTTC
CASSLNPRLAGATYNEQFF